A selection of T cell receptor beta chains follows, all from one sample in a study of siplizumab effects on memory and regulatory T cells. Libraries were prepared by immunoSEQ multiplex PCR; TCRdb keeps only in-frame clonotypes and omits some of them. The sample lists some 96,000 clones; about 95% were seen once. The sequenced sample consisted of non-Treg CD4+ T cells sorted from blood. Source of these receptors: a human donor in good health. Both conserved end residues are part of each CDR3. D genes are given only for firm matches. Expanded clones get a size class; other rows say once, few or many, or leave the size out.

clone_size	v_call	j_call	d_call	cdr3_nt	cdr3_aa
.	TRBV14	TRBJ2-5	.	TGTGCCAGCAGCCAATCGAAGGGCTGGGGAGAGACCCAGTACTTC	CASSQSKGWGETQYF
.	TRBV6-5	TRBJ2-7	.	TGTGCCAGCAGTTACTATGGCGGCTACAACGAGCAGTACTTC	CASSYYGGYNEQYF
once	TRBV25-1	TRBJ1-2	.	TGTGCCAGCAGTGAAAGGGGGAGGGCGTCCAACTATGGCTACACCTTC	CASSERGRASNYGYTF
.	TRBV9	TRBJ2-2	TRBD1	TGTGCCAGCAGCGTAGAGGCAGGGGGTAACGGGGAGCTGTTTTTT	CASSVEAGGNGELFF
.	TRBV5-1	TRBJ2-1	TRBD2	TGCGCCAGCAGCGCTACTAGCGTATCCTACAATGAGCAGTTCTTC	CASSATSVSYNEQFF
.	TRBV7-9	TRBJ2-1	.	TGTGCCAGCAGCTCCTTTACAGCGGAGTACAATGAGCAGTTCTTC	CASSSFTAEYNEQFF
.	TRBV6-5	TRBJ2-7	.	TGTGCCAGCAGTTACAGGGCCGCCTACGAGCAGTACTTC	CASSYRAAYEQYF
.	TRBV5-1	TRBJ2-5	TRBD2	TGCGCCAGCAGCGAAGCGGGAGGTGGTGGAGAGACCCAGTACTTC	CASSEAGGGGETQYF
.	TRBV5-6	TRBJ2-3	.	TGTGCCAGCAGGGGTGTGGGGATCACAGATACGCAGTATTTT	CASRGVGITDTQYF
.	TRBV25-1	TRBJ2-3	TRBD2	TGTGCCAGCAGTGAAACTAGCGGGAGGTTTTCGCAGTATTTT	CASSETSGRFSQYF
.	TRBV28	TRBJ1-3	TRBD1	TGTGCCAGCAGGGGGACAGGAGCTGGAAACACCATATATTTT	CASRGTGAGNTIYF
.	TRBV10-3	TRBJ2-5	TRBD2	TGTGCCATCAGTGAGTCCTTGACTAGCGGGGGGGAAGAGACCCAGTACTTC	CAISESLTSGGEETQYF
.	TRBV2	TRBJ2-6	.	TGTGCCAGCAGTGGGGTGCTCGGGGCCAACGTCCTGACTTTC	CASSGVLGANVLTF
.	TRBV6-4	TRBJ2-3	TRBD2	TGTGCCAGCAGTGAATCGGGAGGGCCTGGTAGGCAGTATTTT	CASSESGGPGRQYF
.	TRBV18	TRBJ2-5	TRBD1	TGTGCCAGCTCTAGGGACAGTGGAGAGACCCAGTACTTC	CASSRDSGETQYF
.	TRBV6-1	TRBJ1-3	.	TGTGCCAGCAGGGACAGTTTCTCTGGAAACACCATATATTTT	CASRDSFSGNTIYF
.	TRBV29-1	TRBJ1-4	.	TGCAGCCTAACCTATCGGAGGGGGGAAAAACTGTTTTTT	CSLTYRRGEKLFF
.	TRBV6-5	TRBJ2-7	.	TGTGCCAGCAGAGTAGTAGACGAGCAGTACTTC	CASRVVDEQYF
.	TRBV28	TRBJ2-7	TRBD1	TGTGCCAGCAGTTTATCGACAGGGTTAGCCTACGAGCAGTACTTC	CASSLSTGLAYEQYF
.	TRBV5-1	TRBJ2-3	TRBD2	TGCGCCAGCAGCTTGGGGCCCTGGGGCGGGAGGAGTACAGATACGCAGTATTTT	CASSLGPWGGRSTDTQYF
.	TRBV29-1	TRBJ2-5	.	TGCAGCGTTTTTGGAAGGGCTCAAGAGACCCAGTACTTC	CSVFGRAQETQYF
.	TRBV7-9	TRBJ2-1	.	TGTGCCAGCAGCCAAGCGGCGGGTGAGCAGTTCTTC	CASSQAAGEQFF
.	TRBV4-1	TRBJ1-5	.	TGCGCCAGCAGCCAAGAATCAGTGGGCCAGCCCCAGCATTTT	CASSQESVGQPQHF
.	TRBV5-1	TRBJ2-2	TRBD2	TGCGCCAGCAGCCCGGGACTAGGGTCGAACACCGGGGAGCTGTTTTTT	CASSPGLGSNTGELFF
once	TRBV7-7	TRBJ2-3	.	TGTGCTAGCAGTCTAGGTGGGACAGATACGCAGTATTTT	CASSLGGTDTQYF
.	TRBV2	TRBJ2-1	TRBD2	TGTGCCAGCAGTAGGGAAGCGGGAGCTATCAATGAGCAGTTCTTC	CASSREAGAINEQFF
few	TRBV6-5	TRBJ2-7	.	TGTGCCACGTCCTTAATCAACTACGAGCAGTACTTC	CATSLINYEQYF
once	TRBV12-2	TRBJ2-2	.	TGTGCAAGTCGCGTAGCCGGGACTAGGGGGACCGGGGAGCTGTTTTTT	CASRVAGTRGTGELFF
.	TRBV5-6	TRBJ2-3	TRBD2	TGTGCCAGCAGCTTTATCCTCGAAGCGGGAGGCTACACAGATACGCAGTATTTT	CASSFILEAGGYTDTQYF